Presented here are 8 T cell receptor beta chains from one specimen sequenced in a study of T cell changes during pregnancy in multiple sclerosis. The method was immunoSEQ multiplex PCR; TCRdb's version includes in-frame clones alone and lacks a portion of them. The sample records about 92,000 clones, about 92% being singletons. Here the sequenced sample was peripheral blood, taken in the first trimester of pregnancy. These receptors were collected from a female donor with multiple sclerosis, enrolled in a pregnancy study.

This clone was seen a handful of times. The V and J genes are TRBV28 and TRBJ2-7, with TRBD1 identical over 8 bases. V was pared by 3 bases and J by 1 base, with 5 bases of the junction left unmatched. The CDR3 covers 15 residues. The germline V gene encodes CDR1 MDHEN and CDR2 SYDVKM. CDR3 sequence reads: CASSLRQGKSYEQYF. The CDR3 DNA reads TGTGCCAGCAGTTTGCGACAGGGGAAGTCCTACGAGCAGTACTTC.

The chain joins TRBV6-5 to TRBJ1-5; D not resolved. The CDR3 contains 13 residues. Germline CDR1 MNHEY, CDR2 SVGAGI. The germline V and J ends were trimmed by 8 bases and 1 base, with 9 bases remaining between them. The DNA for the CDR3 is TGTGCCAGCTCTCACGGGAGCAATCAGCCCCAGCATTTT. Its protein is CASSHGSNQPQHF.

The rearrangement uses TRBV7-6 and TRBJ1-5; D unresolved. Per germline, CDR1 SGHVS and CDR2 FNYEAQ. The V and J ends lost 2 bases and 0 bases respectively, with 14 bases between them. The CDR3 sequence is 17 residues long. The CDR3 nucleotides are TGTGCCAGCAGCTTATCACAGTTCGAGTATAGCAATCAGCCCCAGCATTTT. This encodes CASSLSQFEYSNQPQHF.

CDR3 residues: CAWSRDRDNSPLHF. CDR3 in DNA: TGTGCCTGGAGCCGGGACAGGGACAATTCACCCCTCCACTTT. This chain links TRBV30 with TRBJ1-6; 9 positions match TRBD1. The CDR3 extends over 14 amino acids. The trim removed 3 bases at V and 7 bases at J, leaving 4 bases unmatched. The V gene's germline CDR1 is GTSNPN and CDR2 SVGIG (reference sequence).

The CDR3 sequence is CASSLGGTGEETQYF. DNA of the CDR3: TGTGCCAGCAGTTTAGGTGGGACAGGGGAAGAGACCCAGTACTTC. The gene calls are TRBV28 and TRBJ2-5; 10 bases align to TRBD1. The V gene's germline CDR1 is MDHEN and CDR2 SYDVKM. V trimming: 2 bases; J trimming: 3 bases; junction bases outside the gene matches: 3. This CDR3 is built from 15 residues.

The chain combines TRBV28 with TRBJ2-1; D gene uncertain. Between the trimmed V and J ends, which lost 3 bases and 0 bases, there was a span of 21 bases. The CDR3 extends over 19 amino acids. Looked up from germline, CDR1 is MDHEN and CDR2 is SYDVKM. CDR3 sequence reads: CASSFLVTITHSSYNEQFF. The CDR3 DNA reads TGTGCCAGCAGTTTTCTGGTGACCATCACCCACAGCTCCTACAATGAGCAGTTCTTC.

Written as DNA, the CDR3 is TGTGCCAGCAGTTTCAGGGACAGACCCTACGAGCAGTACTTC. Residues: CASSFRDRPYEQYF. This chain uses TRBV7-8 with TRBJ2-7; 7 bases match TRBD1. The CDR3 runs to 14 residues. Germline V gene lookup returns CDR1 SGHVS and CDR2 FQNEAQ. V lost 6 bases to trimming and J lost 2 bases; unmatched junction nucleotides: 7.

This clone appeared once. V gene TRBV29-1 combines with J gene TRBJ2-7; D is unresolved. The germline gives CDR1 SQVTM, CDR2 ANQGSEA. V lost 6 bases, J lost 1 base, and 13 bases lay in between. The CDR3 has 13 amino acids. Written as DNA, the CDR3 is TGCAGCGTCAAGAAAGAGCCTTCCTACGAGCAGTACTTC. Its translation: CSVKKEPSYEQYF.